The rows below give T cell receptor beta chains drawn from one sample of a study of control samples from healthy donors and cancer patients. Sequencing used immunoSEQ multiplex PCR; TCRdb keeps in-frame clones, though not all of them. The repertoire holds about 130,000 clones, with 70% to 90% as singletons. Sequenced sample: blood. These TCRs come from a man between 50 and 59 years old in good health. CDR3s include the opening cysteine and the closing phenylalanine or tryptophan. A D gene is named only where the DNA matches it firmly. Size is omitted from some rows. Given values are once, few, many or a class for expanded clones.

j_gene: TRBJ2-5; v_gene: TRBV6-5; abundance: once; d_gene: -; CDR3nt: TGTGCCAGCAGTTACGCCGTAAAACAAGAGACCCAGTACTTC; CDR3aa: CASSYAVKQETQYF
j_gene: TRBJ1-1; v_gene: TRBV3-1/TRBV3-2; abundance: -; d_gene: -; CDR3nt: TGTGCCAGCAGCTACCTCGGAATGAGGAGTGAAGCTTTCTTT; CDR3aa: CASSYLGMRSEAFF
j_gene: TRBJ1-5; v_gene: TRBV7-9; abundance: -; d_gene: -; CDR3nt: TGTGCCAGCAGCTTAGAGGCAGGGAAGCAGGTGTTT; CDR3aa: CASSLEAGKQVF
j_gene: TRBJ1-2; v_gene: TRBV28; abundance: -; d_gene: -; CDR3nt: TGTGCCAGCAGAAATCCCTATAACTATGGCTACACCTTC; CDR3aa: CASRNPYNYGYTF
j_gene: TRBJ2-5; v_gene: TRBV6-5; abundance: -; d_gene: -; CDR3nt: TGTGCCAGCAGTAAACTGGGTCTCTCGGAGACCCAGTACTTC; CDR3aa: CASSKLGLSETQYF
j_gene: TRBJ2-2; v_gene: TRBV15; abundance: -; d_gene: TRBD2; CDR3nt: TGTGCCACCAGCCTAAGCGGGGGTTACACCGGGGAGCTGTTTTTT; CDR3aa: CATSLSGGYTGELFF
j_gene: TRBJ1-3; v_gene: TRBV19; abundance: -; d_gene: -; CDR3nt: TGTGCCAGTAGTATCCGACGGGACTCTGGAAACACCATATATTTT; CDR3aa: CASSIRRDSGNTIYF
j_gene: TRBJ2-2; v_gene: TRBV7-9; abundance: -; d_gene: -; CDR3nt: TGTGCCAGCAGCTTAGATCAGATCACCGGGGAGCTGTTTTTT; CDR3aa: CASSLDQITGELFF
j_gene: TRBJ2-5; v_gene: TRBV11-2; abundance: -; d_gene: -; CDR3nt: TGTGCCAGCAGTACTTGGACGGAGCAAGAGACCCAGTACTTC; CDR3aa: CASSTWTEQETQYF
j_gene: TRBJ1-3; v_gene: TRBV15; abundance: -; d_gene: -; CDR3nt: TGTGCCACCAGCAGAGACCTCTCTGGAAACACCATATATTTT; CDR3aa: CATSRDLSGNTIYF
j_gene: TRBJ2-3; v_gene: TRBV2; abundance: -; d_gene: TRBD2; CDR3nt: TGTGCCAGCAGGGGGACTAGTATAGATACGCAGTATTTT; CDR3aa: CASRGTSIDTQYF
j_gene: TRBJ1-2; v_gene: TRBV24-1; abundance: -; d_gene: -; CDR3nt: TGTGCCACCAGTGATACAGGCAAGGACTATGGCTACACCTTC; CDR3aa: CATSDTGKDYGYTF
j_gene: TRBJ2-5; v_gene: TRBV11-3; abundance: -; d_gene: TRBD1; CDR3nt: TGTGCCAGCAGCCCAGGACAGGGTCAGTACTTC; CDR3aa: CASSPGQGQYF
j_gene: TRBJ1-1; v_gene: TRBV30; abundance: -; d_gene: -; CDR3nt: TGTGCCTGGAGTCGACCAAACAGGGAGTTCACTGAAGCTTTCTTT; CDR3aa: CAWSRPNREFTEAFF
j_gene: TRBJ1-2; v_gene: TRBV19; abundance: -; d_gene: TRBD1; CDR3nt: TGTGCCAGTAGTATCACCGGACAGGGAGGCTATGGCTACACCTTC; CDR3aa: CASSITGQGGYGYTF
j_gene: TRBJ1-1; v_gene: TRBV30; abundance: -; d_gene: -; CDR3nt: TGTGCCTGGAGTTATCGGGGTGAAGCTTTCTTT; CDR3aa: CAWSYRGEAFF
j_gene: TRBJ2-1; v_gene: TRBV9; abundance: -; d_gene: TRBD2; CDR3nt: TGTGCCAGCAGCGACGATAGCGGGCGCTCCTACAATGAGCAGTTCTTC; CDR3aa: CASSDDSGRSYNEQFF
j_gene: TRBJ2-7; v_gene: TRBV16; abundance: -; d_gene: TRBD1; CDR3nt: TGTGCCAGCAGCCAATGGGGACAGGGGGTAAACGAGCAGTACTTC; CDR3aa: CASSQWGQGVNEQYF
j_gene: TRBJ2-3; v_gene: TRBV7-9; abundance: -; d_gene: -; CDR3nt: TGTGCCAGCAGCGCTACCGGCCGCACAGATACGCAGTATTTT; CDR3aa: CASSATGRTDTQYF
j_gene: TRBJ1-5; v_gene: TRBV5-8; abundance: -; d_gene: -; CDR3nt: TGTGCCAGCAGCCCGTGGAGTAGCAATCAGCCCCAGCATTTT; CDR3aa: CASSPWSSNQPQHF
j_gene: TRBJ1-1; v_gene: TRBV5-1; abundance: -; d_gene: TRBD1; CDR3nt: TGCGCCAGCAGCTTGGAGACAGGGGGGGAGATGAACACTGAAGCTTTCTTT; CDR3aa: CASSLETGGEMNTEAFF
j_gene: TRBJ1-1; v_gene: TRBV12-5; abundance: -; d_gene: -; CDR3nt: TGTGCTAGTGGTTTGGCTCGCTGGACGGTGAACACTGAAGCTTTCTTT; CDR3aa: CASGLARWTVNTEAFF
j_gene: TRBJ2-7; v_gene: TRBV10-2; abundance: -; d_gene: TRBD1; CDR3nt: TGCGCCAGCAGGGATGGGACAGGGGGCTACGAGCAGTACTTC; CDR3aa: CASRDGTGGYEQYF
j_gene: TRBJ2-1; v_gene: TRBV7-2; abundance: -; d_gene: -; CDR3nt: TGTGCCAGCAGCTTAACGCCCAGAAAAAGCTACAATGAGCAGTTCTTC; CDR3aa: CASSLTPRKSYNEQFF
j_gene: TRBJ2-5; v_gene: TRBV11-2; abundance: few; d_gene: -; CDR3nt: TGTGCCAGCAGCTTAGTCGAGGGGCAAGAGACCCAGTACTTC; CDR3aa: CASSLVEGQETQYF
j_gene: TRBJ2-7; v_gene: TRBV2; abundance: -; d_gene: TRBD1; CDR3nt: TGTGCCAGCCTCCGGGACAGCCCCTACGAGCAGTACTTC; CDR3aa: CASLRDSPYEQYF